The 17 T cell receptor beta chains in this list originate from one sample, sequenced in a study of T cells in Graves' hyperthyroidism and ophthalmopathy. Amplification of TCR beta CDR3 regions used RNA as the template. First-round RT-PCR targeting the TCR CDR3 was performed with the HTBI primer set. MiXCR was run by TCRdb on the multiplex PCR reads, yielding one entry per CDR3 protein. The table has about 410,000 distinct CDR3 sequences, under 15% seen once. Sequencing used blood. Every receptor here comes from a man aged 18-30 years with Graves' ophthalmopathy.

This clonotype was seen more than once but under ten times. The chain employs TRBV27 and TRBJ2-1; no clear D gene. From germline, CDR1 is MNHEY and CDR2 SMNVEV (reference sequence). The V and J ends lost 2 bases and 6 bases respectively, with 5 bases between them. CDR3 length: 12 amino acids. The CDR3 reads CASSLDPNEQFF. The CDR3 DNA reads TGTGCCAGCAGTTTAGATCCCAATGAGCAGTTCTTC.

The gene calls are TRBV5-8 and TRBJ1-2; maybe TRBD1 (5 bases). The CDR3 runs to 14 residues. Looked up from germline, CDR1 is SGHTS and CDR2 is YDEGEE. V gave up 5 bases and J gave up 1 base, with 12 bases separating them. The CDR3 loop is CASSSGTVNYGYTF. CDR3 coding DNA: TGTGCCAGCAGTTCCGGGACGGTTAACTATGGCTACACCTTC.

This rearrangement joins TRBV11-1 to TRBJ2-1; D gene ambiguous. Germline-derived CDR1 and CDR2 are SGHAT and FQDESV (reference sequence). The CDR3 loop spans 12 amino acids. V was shortened by 7 bases and J by 7 bases, with 11 bases between the two germline ends. The CDR3 DNA is TGTGCCAGCACCTTCCGTTCGAATGAGCAGTTCTTC. Translation gives CASTFRSNEQFF.

Many counts were recorded for this clonotype. The chain links TRBV10-3 to TRBJ2-5; D unclear. V lost 3 bases, J lost 5 bases, and 10 bases lay in between. Germline assignment: CDR1 ENHRY and CDR2 SYGVKD. This CDR3 comprises 13 residues. This chain's CDR3 is CAISERLVETQYF. The CDR3 coding sequence is TGTGCCATCAGTGAACGTCTAGTGGAGACCCAGTACTTC.

The V call is TRBV20-1, the J call TRBJ2-3, with 8 bases fitting TRBD2. Trimming at V came to 4 bases and at J to 2 bases, leaving 8 bases not matched to a gene. CDR1 and CDR2 (germline): DFQATT, SNEGSKA (reference sequence). CDR3 length equals 15 residues. CDR3 nucleotides: TGCAGTGCTACCCCAGCGGGGGCCTACACAGATACGCAGTATTTT. Its translation: CSATPAGAYTDTQYF.

This clonotype was seen repeatedly, ten times or more. The gene calls are TRBV29-1 and TRBJ1-1; D is possibly TRBD1 (5 bases). Trimming removed 6 bases from V and 1 base from J, with 12 bases in between. The germline gives CDR1 SQVTM, CDR2 ANQGSEA. The CDR3 contains 13 residues. CDR3: CSVRRDGNTEAFF. DNA of the CDR3: TGCAGCGTGCGCCGGGACGGGAACACTGAAGCTTTCTTT.

This sequence joins TRBV7-8 and TRBJ1-2; D may be TRBD1 (5 bases). The CDR3 spans 13 residues. V gave up 11 bases and J gave up 2 bases, with 15 bases separating them. Germline CDR1 and CDR2: SGHVS and FQNEAQ. The chain's CDR3 is CACKGPGNYGYTF. The CDR3 DNA follows: TGTGCCTGTAAGGGACCGGGAAACTATGGCTACACCTTC. The complete variable domain, with remaining parts taken from reference TRBV7-8 and TRBJ1-2, reads GAGVSQSPRYKVAKRGQDVALRCDPISGHVSLFWYQQALGQGPEFLTYFQNEAQLDKSGLPSDRFFAERPEGSVSTLKIQRTQQEDSAVYLCACKGPGNYGYTFGSGTRLTVV.

The chain recombines TRBV12-3 or TRBV12-4 with TRBJ2-5; TRBD1 agrees at 7 bases. The CDR3 is 14 amino acids. V was pared by 3 bases and J by 5 bases, with 6 bases of the junction left unmatched. The chain's CDR3 is CASSLGRGFETQYF. The CDR3 DNA follows: TGTGCCAGCAGTTTGGGCAGGGGGTTTGAGACCCAGTACTTC.

This chain connects TRBV10-1 to TRBJ2-4, with 7 bases lining up with TRBD1. With 7 bases clipped from V and 6 bases from J, the junction kept 6 bases outside the gene matches. Germline V gene sequence: CDR1 WNHNN, CDR2 SYGVQD (reference sequence). The length of the CDR3 is 13 residues. CDR3 protein: CASTAEGANIQYF. As DNA, the CDR3 is TGCGCCAGCACGGCAGAGGGGGCAAACATTCAGTACTTC.

The chain employs TRBV20-1 and TRBJ1-5; a weak D match, TRBD1 (5 bases). The CDR3 is 14 residues long. Germline V gene sequence: CDR1 DFQATT, CDR2 SNEGSKA (reference sequence). Between the trimmed V and J ends, which lost 3 bases and 0 bases, there was a span of 9 bases. In DNA form, the CDR3 reads TGCAGTGCTAGCGACAGCAATAGCAATCAGCCCCAGCATTTT. Encoded protein: CSASDSNSNQPQHF.

In its sample, this clonotype was seen many times. The chain employs TRBV5-6 and TRBJ1-2; D is ambiguous. V lost 0 bases to trimming and J lost 2 bases, with 8 bases between them. CDR3 length: 14 residues. Germline CDR1 reads SGHDT; CDR2 reads YYEEEE. CDR3: CASSLGSLNYGYTF. DNA of the CDR3: TGTGCCAGCAGCTTGGGCAGTTTGAACTATGGCTACACCTTC.

The chain carries TRBV3-1 and TRBJ2-1, with 7 bases matching TRBD2. The CDR3 spans 17 residues. In germline, CDR1 is LGHDT, CDR2 YNNKEL (reference sequence). The ends lost 0 bases at V and 2 bases at J; junction bases unmatched: 7. CDR3 protein: CASSQDWGGSPYNEQFF. DNA of the CDR3: TGTGCCAGCAGCCAAGATTGGGGCGGGAGTCCCTACAATGAGCAGTTCTTC.

The rearrangement links TRBV29-1 to TRBJ1-4; D is ambiguous. CDR1 and CDR2 from the germline V gene are SQVTM and ANQGSEA. Trimming took off 4 bases at V and 0 bases at J, with 9 bases between the two ends. The CDR3 is 14 amino acids. CDR3 DNA: TGCAGCGTTGGGTACACATCAACTAATGAAAAACTGTTTTTT. Translation gives CSVGYTSTNEKLFF.

At least ten counts were recorded for this clonotype. The V and J genes are TRBV7-9 and TRBJ2-3; D is ambiguous. Trimming took 5 bases from V and 4 from J, leaving 7 bases between them. The CDR3 extends over 12 amino acids. Germline CDR1 SEHNR, CDR2 FQNEAQ (reference sequence). The CDR3 spells CASSPSADTQYF. The CDR3 nucleotides are TGTGCCAGCAGCCCCTCCGCAGATACGCAGTATTTT.

V usage is TRBV19 and J usage is TRBJ1-4; TRBD1 agrees at 8 bases. This CDR3 is 14 amino acids long. Germline CDR1 is LNHDA and CDR2 is SQIVND (reference sequence). V shed 4 bases and J 4 bases; nucleotides not matched to a gene: 2. CDR3 sequence reads: CASSKTGGNEKLFF. CDR3 in DNA: TGTGCCAGTAGTAAAACAGGGGGTAATGAAAAACTGTTTTTT.

Ten or more counts support this clonotype. The rearrangement joins TRBV12-3 or TRBV12-4 to TRBJ2-3; TRBD1 is a possible D gene (5 bases). Trimming shortened V by 5 bases and J by 1 base, and 10 bases separated the two germline ends. CDR3 length equals 14 residues. The CDR3 coding sequence is TGTGCCAGCAGTCGACAGATTCGCACAGATACGCAGTATTTT. Protein: CASSRQIRTDTQYF.

This clonotype was seen more than once but under ten times. The V gene is TRBV29-1, the J gene TRBJ1-5; D remains unclear. This CDR3 has 14 amino acids. CDR1 is SQVTM and CDR2 is ANQGSEA in the germline V gene. Trimming took off 5 bases at V and 7 bases at J, with 18 bases between the two ends. The CDR3 sequence is CSVYFFSVGQPQHF. CDR3 coding DNA: TGCAGCGTTTACTTTTTTTCGGTGGGACAGCCCCAGCATTTT.